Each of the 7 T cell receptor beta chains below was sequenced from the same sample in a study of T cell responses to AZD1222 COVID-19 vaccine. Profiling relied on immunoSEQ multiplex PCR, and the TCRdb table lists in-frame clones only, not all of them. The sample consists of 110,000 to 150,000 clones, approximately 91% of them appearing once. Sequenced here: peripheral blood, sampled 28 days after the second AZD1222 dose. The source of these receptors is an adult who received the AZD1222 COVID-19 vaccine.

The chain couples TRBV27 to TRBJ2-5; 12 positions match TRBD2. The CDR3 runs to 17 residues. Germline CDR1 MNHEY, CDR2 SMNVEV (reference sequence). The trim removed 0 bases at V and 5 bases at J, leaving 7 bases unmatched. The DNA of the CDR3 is TGTGCCAGCAGTTTATCCTCTAGCGGGGGGGCCGGGGAGACCCAGTACTTC. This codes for CASSLSSSGGAGETQYF.

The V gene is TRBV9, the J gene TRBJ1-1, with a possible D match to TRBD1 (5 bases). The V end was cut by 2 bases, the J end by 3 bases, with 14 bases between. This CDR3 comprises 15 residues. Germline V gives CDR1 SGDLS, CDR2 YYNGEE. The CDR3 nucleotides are TGTGCCAGCAGCGTTAGGGGCCGTGGGGACACTGAAGCTTTCTTT. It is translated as CASSVRGRGDTEAFF.

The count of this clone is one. The CDR3 DNA is TGTGCCAGCAGCTTAGGTGAAGGGGCTCAGCCCCAGCATTTT. Encoded protein: CASSLGEGAQPQHF. This chain uses TRBV7-9 with TRBJ1-5; the D gene is possibly TRBD1 (5 bases). The CDR3 has 14 amino acids. CDR1 is SEHNR and CDR2 is FQNEAQ in the germline V gene (reference sequence). Trimming took off 1 base at V and 6 bases at J, with 10 bases between the two ends.

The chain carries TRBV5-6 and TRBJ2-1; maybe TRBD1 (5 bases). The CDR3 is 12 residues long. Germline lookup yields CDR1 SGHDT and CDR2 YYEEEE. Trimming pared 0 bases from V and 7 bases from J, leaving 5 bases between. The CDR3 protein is CASSLDRNEQFF. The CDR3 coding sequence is TGTGCCAGCAGCTTGGACAGGAATGAGCAGTTCTTC.

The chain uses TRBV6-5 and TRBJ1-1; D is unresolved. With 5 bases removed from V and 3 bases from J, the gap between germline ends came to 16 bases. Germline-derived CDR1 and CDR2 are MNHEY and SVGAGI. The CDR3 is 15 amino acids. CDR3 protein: CASSSQRFRDTEAFF. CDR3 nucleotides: TGTGCCAGCAGTAGCCAGCGTTTCCGGGACACTGAAGCTTTCTTT.

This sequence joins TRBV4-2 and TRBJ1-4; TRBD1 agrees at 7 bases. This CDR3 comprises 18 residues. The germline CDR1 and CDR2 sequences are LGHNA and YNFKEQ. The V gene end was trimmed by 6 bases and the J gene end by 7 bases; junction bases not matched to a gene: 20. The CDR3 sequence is CASSVEGGARSGSEKLFF. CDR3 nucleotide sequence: TGTGCCAGCAGTGTTGAAGGGGGCGCAAGGTCGGGAAGTGAAAAACTGTTTTTT.

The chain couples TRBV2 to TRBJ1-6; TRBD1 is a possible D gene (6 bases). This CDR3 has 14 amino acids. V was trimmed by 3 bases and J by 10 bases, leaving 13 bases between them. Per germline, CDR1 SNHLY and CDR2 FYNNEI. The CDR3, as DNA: TGTGCCAGCAGTGAGGGCAGGGGTGGGTCACCCCTCCACTTT. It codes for CASSEGRGGSPLHF. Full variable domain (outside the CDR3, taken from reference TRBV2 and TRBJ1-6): EPEVTQTPSHQVTQMGQEVILRCVPISNHLYFYWYRQILGQKVEFLVSFYNNEISEKSEIFDDQFSVERPDGSNFTLKIRSTKLEDSAMYFCASSEGRGGSPLHFGNGTRLTVT.